This is a list of T cell receptor beta chains from one sample in a study of blood T cell repertoires in COVID-19. Profiled with immunoSEQ multiplex PCR; TCRdb holds only in-frame clones, not every one. Of tens of thousands of clones listed, over 65% were seen once; the top ten hold less than 60%. The sample comprised peripheral blood. The source is a human donor in a cohort sampled during active COVID-19. The CDR3 runs from the conserved cysteine through the conserved F or W. Fields, in order: J gene, CDR3 length, clone size, V gene, D gene, CDR3 protein, CDR3 DNA. A D gene is named only where the DNA matches it firmly. Clone size is given for some rows only: seen once, a few or many times, or a class if the clone is expanded.

J gene: TRBJ2-5; CDR3 length: 15; clone size: NA; V gene: TRBV5-1; D gene: TRBD2; CDR3 protein: CASSLGSSGKETQYF; CDR3 DNA: TGCGCCAGCAGCTTGGGGTCTAGCGGGAAAGAGACCCAGTACTTC
J gene: TRBJ2-1; CDR3 length: 15; clone size: NA; V gene: TRBV27; D gene: NA; CDR3 protein: CASSFVAGVYNEQFF; CDR3 DNA: TGTGCCAGCAGTTTTGTGGCAGGGGTATACAATGAGCAGTTCTTC
J gene: TRBJ2-7; CDR3 length: 15; clone size: NA; V gene: TRBV29-1; D gene: NA; CDR3 protein: CSVETGAGNSYEQYF; CDR3 DNA: TGCAGCGTTGAGACGGGCGCGGGAAATAGCTACGAGCAGTACTTC
J gene: TRBJ2-6; CDR3 length: 16; clone size: few; V gene: TRBV19; D gene: NA; CDR3 protein: CASSKAAASGANVLTF; CDR3 DNA: TGTGCCAGTAGTAAGGCGGCAGCCTCTGGGGCCAACGTCCTGACTTTC
J gene: TRBJ2-4; CDR3 length: 15; clone size: few; V gene: TRBV5-4; D gene: NA; CDR3 protein: CASSWEGMRANIQYF; CDR3 DNA: TGTGCCAGCAGCTGGGAAGGGATGCGGGCAAACATTCAGTACTTC
J gene: TRBJ2-7; CDR3 length: 14; clone size: NA; V gene: TRBV20-1; D gene: NA; CDR3 protein: CSASSRASSYEQYF; CDR3 DNA: TGCAGTGCAAGTAGCAGGGCGAGCTCCTACGAGCAGTACTTC
J gene: TRBJ2-1; CDR3 length: 12; clone size: few; V gene: TRBV19; D gene: NA; CDR3 protein: CASSTLGTEQFF; CDR3 DNA: TGTGCCAGTAGCACCCTCGGGACAGAGCAGTTCTTC
J gene: TRBJ2-7; CDR3 length: 15; clone size: NA; V gene: TRBV19; D gene: TRBD1; CDR3 protein: CASRDIGTGYSEQYF; CDR3 DNA: TGTGCCAGTCGCGATATCGGGACAGGGTATTCCGAGCAGTACTTC
J gene: TRBJ2-7; CDR3 length: 13; clone size: NA; V gene: TRBV13; D gene: NA; CDR3 protein: CASRPTGSYEQYF; CDR3 DNA: TGTGCCAGCAGACCTACAGGGTCGTACGAGCAGTACTTC
J gene: TRBJ1-1; CDR3 length: 14; clone size: few; V gene: TRBV19; D gene: NA; CDR3 protein: CASSIQGMNTEAFF; CDR3 DNA: TGTGCCAGTAGTATTCAGGGGATGAACACTGAAGCTTTCTTT